Following are 32 T cell receptor beta chains from one sample sequenced in a study of CD8+ T cells in alopecia areata. The treatment is: oral pan-JAK inhibitor, 5-10 mg twice daily. cDNA serving as the sequencing template came from extracted, reverse transcribed RNA. Sequenced by immunoSEQ multiplex PCR; TCRdb stores in-frame clones only, minus some. Of about 190,000 clones in the sample, around 64% were seen once. Sequenced material: CD4+ T cells sorted from blood, taken at approximately week 49, from a patient treated with tofacitinib. All receptors come from a human donor with alopecia areata.

This chain connects TRBV10-3 to TRBJ2-2; unclear D gene. Germline V gene sequence: CDR1 ENHRY, CDR2 SYGVKD. The CDR3 sequence is 14 residues long. V shed 0 bases and J shed 7 bases, with 9 bases lying between them. DNA for the CDR3: TGTGCCATCAGTGAGTCGAGGAGCGACGGGGAGCTGTTTTTT. Protein: CAISESRSDGELFF.

The chain couples TRBV7-7 to TRBJ2-5; D is undetermined. V was clipped by 5 bases and J by 2 bases, with 9 bases between them. The germline V gene encodes CDR1 SSHAT and CDR2 FNYEAQ (reference sequence). The CDR3 sequence is 13 residues long. CDR3 sequence reads: CASSRGSQETQYF. CDR3 sequence (DNA): TGTGCCAGCAGCCGCGGCAGTCAAGAGACCCAGTACTTC.

The chain couples TRBV29-1 to TRBJ2-1; 11 nucleotides match TRBD2. Germline V gene sequence: CDR1 SQVTM, CDR2 ANQGSEA. After removal of 1 base from V and 16 bases from J, the junction contained 9 bases not matched to a gene. The CDR3 is 13 residues long. The CDR3 loop reads CSVEGSGGAENFF. The CDR3 nucleotides read TGCAGCGTTGAAGGTAGCGGGGGGGCCGAGAATTTCTTC.

J is TRBJ1-1 and V is TRBV2, with D tentatively TRBD1 (6 bases). Deletions cut 2 bases from V and 0 bases from J, with 13 bases between. This CDR3 spans 16 amino acids. CDR1 is SNHLY and CDR2 is FYNNEI in the germline V gene. The CDR3 nucleotides read TGTGCCAGCAGTGAATTAGGAGCAGGGGTGAACACTGAAGCTTTCTTT. Protein product: CASSELGAGVNTEAFF.

This rearrangement joins TRBV29-1 to TRBJ2-1, with 9 bases matching TRBD1. Germline CDR1 and CDR2: SQVTM and ANQGSEA. CDR3 length: 13 amino acids. The trim removed 6 bases at V and 7 bases at J, leaving 7 bases unmatched. The CDR3 coding sequence is TGCAGCGTCGCTAGACAGGGGGGAAATGAGCAGTTCTTC. Its translation is CSVARQGGNEQFF.

The rearrangement joins TRBV14 to TRBJ2-6; D remains unclear. This CDR3 is built from 16 residues. The V end lost 4 bases, the J end lost 0 bases, and 10 bases lay between the germline ends. Germline CDR1 reads SGHDN; CDR2 reads FVKESK. CDR3 in amino acids: CASSLLRNSGANVLTF. The CDR3 DNA sequence: TGTGCCAGCAGCCTCCTCCGGAACTCTGGGGCCAACGTCCTGACTTTC. Full variable domain (remainder filled in from reference TRBV14 and TRBJ2-6): EAGVTQFPSHSVIEKGQTVTLRCDPISGHDNLYWYRRVMGKEIKFLLHFVKESKQDESGMPNNRFLAERTGGTYSTLKVQPAELEDSGVYFCASSLLRNSGANVLTFGAGSRLTVL.

The chain uses TRBV5-1 and TRBJ2-2; either TRBD1 or TRBD2 may fit D (5 bases each). Trimming took 4 bases from V and 4 from J, leaving 11 bases between them. Germline-derived CDR1 and CDR2 are SGHRS and YFSETQ. The CDR3 is made up of 14 amino acids. The CDR3 sequence is CASSGLGTTGELFF. The CDR3 region has the DNA TGCGCCAGCAGCGGGCTGGGGACCACCGGGGAGCTGTTTTTT.

The rearrangement uses TRBV29-1 and TRBJ2-3; no reliable D call. CDR1 SQVTM and CDR2 ANQGSEA come from the germline V gene. Trimming removed 2 bases at V and 1 base at J, with 13 bases between. The CDR3 covers 15 residues. The CDR3 coding sequence is TGCAGCGTTGAATCTCGCCCACTTGGCACAGATACGCAGTATTTT. It translates to CSVESRPLGTDTQYF.

This sequence joins TRBV7-2 and TRBJ2-3; D might be TRBD2 (6 bases). The V end lost 1 base, the J end lost 2 bases, and 16 bases lay between the germline ends. Germline loops: CDR1 SGHTA, CDR2 FQGNSA. This CDR3 has 17 residues. The CDR3 here is CASSLDLGPGDTDTQYF. CDR3 DNA sequence: TGTGCCAGCAGCTTAGATTTGGGCCCGGGGGACACAGATACGCAGTATTTT. Supplemented by reference TRBV7-2 and TRBJ2-3, the full variable domain reads GAGVSQSPSNKVTEKGKDVELRCDPISGHTALYWYRQSLGQGLEFLIYFQGNSAPDKSGLPSDRFSAERTGGSVSTLTIQRTQQEDSAVYLCASSLDLGPGDTDTQYFGPGTRLTVL.

The CDR3 sequence: CAWSAVSGASYEQYF. CDR3 DNA: TGTGCCTGGAGTGCGGTGTCAGGTGCCTCCTACGAGCAGTACTTC. This chain uses TRBV30 with TRBJ2-7; the D is unclear. The CDR3 runs 15 residues. V was pared by 1 base and J by 0 bases, with 13 bases between. In germline, CDR1 is GTSNPN, CDR2 SVGIG (reference sequence).

This chain links TRBV5-6 with TRBJ2-1; D not resolved. CDR3 size: 12 residues. The V end lost 0 bases, the J end lost 9 bases, and 7 bases lay between the germline ends. Germline CDR1 SGHDT, CDR2 YYEEEE. The CDR3 nucleotides are TGTGCCAGCAGCTTGGGTGGGTTTGAGCAGTTCTTC. Residues: CASSLGGFEQFF.

This clone has a handful of counts. The chain joins TRBV11-2 to TRBJ2-1, with D perhaps assigned TRBD1 or TRBD2 (5 bases each). Germline V gene data show CDR1 as SGHAT and CDR2 as FQNNGV. The CDR3 is made up of 14 amino acids. V was pared by 1 base and J by 13 bases, with 17 bases between. CDR3 in DNA: TGTGCCAGCAGCTTAGCGTCTCGGGGACGGGACCAGTTCTTC. Residues: CASSLASRGRDQFF.

This chain uses TRBV4-3 with TRBJ2-1; D remains unclear. V was trimmed by 6 bases and J by 7 bases, leaving 10 bases between them. Per germline, CDR1 LGHNA and CDR2 YSLEER. The CDR3 contains 12 residues. The CDR3 loop reads CASSPGTNEQFF. The CDR3 DNA reads as TGCGCCAGCAGTCCCGGAACGAATGAGCAGTTCTTC.

This chain connects TRBV11-2 to TRBJ1-6, with D possibly being TRBD1 (5 bases). With 1 base removed from V and 7 bases from J, the gap between germline ends came to 8 bases. This CDR3 comprises 14 residues. Germline CDR1 reads SGHAT; CDR2 reads FQNNGV. The CDR3 loop reads CASSLGGKNSPLHF. CDR3 nucleotides: TGTGCCAGCAGCTTAGGGGGGAAGAATTCACCCCTCCACTTT.

V usage is TRBV11-2 and J usage is TRBJ2-5, with no clear D. Germline V gene lookup returns CDR1 SGHAT and CDR2 FQNNGV. This CDR3 region has 14 residues. V lost 1 base to trimming and J lost 5 bases, with 11 bases between them. The CDR3 region is CASSLAGGMETQYF. CDR3 DNA: TGTGCCAGCAGCTTAGCAGGTGGAATGGAGACCCAGTACTTC.

This clone was detected once. This chain joins TRBV9 and TRBJ2-3; TRBD1 or TRBD2 may be the D gene (6 bases each). V was trimmed by 0 bases and J by 3 bases, leaving 11 bases between them. Germline CDR1 reads SGDLS; CDR2 reads YYNGEE. The CDR3 totals 15 residues. CDR3 coding DNA: TGTGCCAGCAGCGTAGTGGGGGGCCGGACAGATACGCAGTATTTT. Protein: CASSVVGGRTDTQYF.

V and J are TRBV4-3 and TRBJ2-3; TRBD2 agrees at 7 bases. CDR1 is LGHNA, CDR2 YSLEER, per germline. The CDR3 totals 14 residues. Trimming cost V 2 bases and J 6 bases; bases outside gene matches: 5. CDR3 protein: CASSQSGTFDTQYF. The CDR3, as DNA: TGCGCCAGCAGCCAAAGCGGGACTTTTGATACGCAGTATTTT.

Turning to this clone: The same CDR3 can be traced to other DNA sequences in this sample. The chain uses TRBV7-2 and TRBJ1-1; no reliable D call. Per the germline V gene, CDR1 is SGHTA and CDR2 is FQGNSA. The CDR3 sequence is 14 residues long. Trimming removed 8 bases at V and 0 bases at J, with 13 bases between. CDR3 region: CASSPGQMNTEAFF. CDR3 DNA: TGTGCCAGCTCCCCCGGGCAGATGAACACTGAAGCTTTCTTT.

This rearrangement joins TRBV30 to TRBJ2-7, with D possibly TRBD1 on 6 matching bases. The ends were cut back, 0 bases at V and 0 bases at J, with 15 bases in the middle. The CDR3 is 16 residues long. The germline V gene encodes CDR1 GTSNPN and CDR2 SVGIG (reference sequence). The CDR3 spells CAWSVQGQGFSYEQYF. The CDR3 nucleotides are TGTGCCTGGAGTGTACAAGGCCAGGGGTTCTCCTACGAGCAGTACTTC.

The rearrangement joins TRBV2 to TRBJ2-7; D possibly corresponds to TRBD1 (6 bases). Germline assignment: CDR1 SNHLY and CDR2 FYNNEI. Trimming cost V 6 bases and J 2 bases, with 8 bases left between them. The CDR3 length is 12 residues. The DNA of the CDR3 is TGTGCCAGCAGGGGGGCCCCCTACGAGCAGTACTTC. Encoded protein: CASRGAPYEQYF. Combining the CDR3 with reference TRBV2 and TRBJ2-7 gives the whole variable domain EPEVTQTPSHQVTQMGQEVILRCVPISNHLYFYWYRQILGQKVEFLVSFYNNEISEKSEIFDDQFSVERPDGSNFTLKIRSTKLEDSAMYFCASRGAPYEQYFGPGTRLTVT.

This clone was observed once. The rearrangement links TRBV29-1 to TRBJ1-1; D gene unclear. V was clipped by 4 bases and J by 0 bases, with 6 bases between them. Germline assignment: CDR1 SQVTM and CDR2 ANQGSEA. This CDR3 region has 12 residues. In nucleotides, the CDR3 is TGCAGCGTTGCCCAGATGAACACTGAAGCTTTCTTT. Its translation: CSVAQMNTEAFF.

V and J are TRBV2 and TRBJ1-5; tentatively, D is TRBD1 (5 bases). Germline V gene data show CDR1 as SNHLY and CDR2 as FYNNEI. The V end was cut by 7 bases, the J end by 2 bases, with 12 bases between. This CDR3 contains 14 residues. The chain's CDR3 is CASMPQGGNQPQHF. CDR3 nucleotide sequence: TGTGCCAGCATGCCCCAGGGTGGCAATCAGCCCCAGCATTTT.

The chain is built from TRBV29-1 and TRBJ2-3; 9 bases are a match to TRBD1. V lost 6 bases, J lost 2 bases, and 9 bases stayed unmatched. The CDR3 has 15 amino acids. CDR1 and CDR2 from the germline V gene are SQVTM and ANQGSEA. The CDR3 nucleotides are TGCAGCGTACACCGGACAGGGGCCGTCACAGATACGCAGTATTTT. Protein: CSVHRTGAVTDTQYF.

The chain combines TRBV2 with TRBJ1-3, with D uncertain. This CDR3 is built from 14 residues. Looked up from germline, CDR1 is SNHLY and CDR2 is FYNNEI. V shed 6 bases and J shed 0 bases, with 9 bases lying between them. The CDR3 loop is CASSIEGSGNTIYF. In DNA form, the CDR3 reads TGTGCCAGCAGCATAGAGGGCTCTGGAAACACCATATATTTT.

The chain has TRBV7-2 and TRBJ2-3; TRBD2 might be the D (6 bases). The germline V and J ends were trimmed by 3 bases and 11 bases, with 18 bases remaining between them. Germline V CDR1 and CDR2: SGHTA, FQGNSA. The CDR3 covers 14 residues. Written as DNA, the CDR3 is TGTGCCAGCAGCTTGGCCACCGGGACTCCTAGGCAGTATTTT. Amino acid sequence: CASSLATGTPRQYF.

This rearrangement joins TRBV30 to TRBJ1-2, with 7 bases identical to TRBD1. This CDR3 contains 13 residues. Germline CDR1 and CDR2: GTSNPN and SVGIG (reference sequence). With 1 base clipped from V and 5 bases from J, the junction kept 4 bases outside the gene matches. The CDR3 loop is CAWSEDRLYGYTF. CDR3 DNA sequence: TGTGCCTGGAGTGAGGACAGGCTGTATGGCTACACCTTC.

The chain couples TRBV4-3 to TRBJ1-5; D may be TRBD1 (6 bases). CDR1 is LGHNA, CDR2 YSLEER, per germline. Trimming took 0 bases from V and 6 from J, leaving 18 bases between them. The CDR3 contains 17 residues. In DNA form, the CDR3 reads TGCGCCAGCAGCCAAGACCCGGGGGGCAATGTTGGTCAGCCCCAGCATTTT. This codes for CASSQDPGGNVGQPQHF.

This rearrangement joins TRBV5-4 to TRBJ2-7, with 7 bases identical to TRBD1. Germline V CDR1 and CDR2: SGHNT, YYREEE (reference sequence). Trimming took 4 bases from V and 5 from J; bases not matched to a gene: 12. This CDR3 spans 15 amino acids. CDR3 nucleotide sequence: TGTGCCAGCAGCACAGGGACAGAGGGTTTCGACGAGCAGTACTTC. As protein: CASSTGTEGFDEQYF.

This chain links TRBV14 with TRBJ1-4; D remains ambiguous. The germline gives CDR1 SGHDN, CDR2 FVKESK. V shed 3 bases and J shed 7 bases, with 9 bases lying between them. The CDR3 covers 13 residues. CDR3 amino acids: CASSQIQSEKLFF. For the CDR3, the DNA is TGTGCCAGCAGCCAGATCCAAAGTGAAAAACTGTTTTTT. Complete variable domain (other parts from reference TRBV14 and TRBJ1-4): EAGVTQFPSHSVIEKGQTVTLRCDPISGHDNLYWYRRVMGKEIKFLLHFVKESKQDESGMPNNRFLAERTGGTYSTLKVQPAELEDSGVYFCASSQIQSEKLFFGSGTQLSVL.

The CDR3 DNA reads as TGTGCCAGCAGCTTAGGACACACTAATTCACCCCTCCACTTT. Encoded protein: CASSLGHTNSPLHF. The chain recombines TRBV7-2 with TRBJ1-6; unclear D gene. Germline CDR1 is SGHTA and CDR2 is FQGNSA. The CDR3 covers 14 residues. Between the trimmed V and J ends, which lost 1 base and 6 bases, there was a span of 7 bases.

V is TRBV6-1 and J is TRBJ2-1; D is undetermined. Deletions cut 0 bases from V and 6 bases from J, with 12 bases between. The CDR3 runs 15 residues. The germline V gene encodes CDR1 MNHNS and CDR2 SASEGT. The CDR3 nucleotides are TGTGCCAGCAGTGAAGCCTTACCCTACAGCAATGAGCAGTTCTTC. Amino acid sequence: CASSEALPYSNEQFF.

This clone was counted between two and nine times. The chain is built from TRBV4-3 and TRBJ1-5; a possible D gene is TRBD1 (5 bases). The germline V gene encodes CDR1 LGHNA and CDR2 YSLEER. The CDR3 covers 16 residues. Trimming pared 1 base from V and 0 bases from J, leaving 10 bases between. The CDR3 DNA sequence: TGCGCCAGCAGCCAAGGTACAGGTGATAGCAATCAGCCCCAGCATTTT. Its translation: CASSQGTGDSNQPQHF.